The 22 T cell receptor beta chains given below trace back to one sample, sequenced in a study of T cells in Graves' hyperthyroidism and ophthalmopathy. The CDR3 regions of TCR beta were amplified from RNA transcripts. HTBI primers were employed in a first-round RT-PCR of the TCR CDR3. TCRdb reprocessed the multiplex PCR reads via MiXCR and lists one record per CDR3 protein. The repertoire holds 550,000 to 650,000 distinct CDR3 sequences, roughly 13% seen once, with more than 4.5% in the top ten. Specimen: blood. These receptors originate from a woman aged 30 to 39 with Graves' hyperthyroidism that later progressed to Graves' ophthalmopathy.

In its sample, this clonotype was seen many times. The CDR3 protein is CASILSGRAPNEQFF. The CDR3 coding sequence is TGTGCCAGCATCCTTAGCGGGAGAGCACCCAATGAGCAGTTCTTC. The V call is TRBV6-1, the J call TRBJ2-1; 9 bases match TRBD2. CDR1 and CDR2 (germline): MNHNS, SASEGT. V trimming: 7 bases; J trimming: 6 bases; junction bases outside the gene matches: 10. The length of the CDR3 is 15 residues.

This clonotype has a count of ten or more. J is TRBJ1-1 and V is TRBV27; no clear D gene. This CDR3 has 13 amino acids. Germline V gene sequence: CDR1 MNHEY, CDR2 SMNVEV (reference sequence). V lost 3 bases and J 0 bases, leaving 5 bases between the germline ends. The CDR3 DNA is TGTGCCAGCAGTTTGAAACTGAACACTGAAGCTTTCTTT. This translates into CASSLKLNTEAFF.

This clonotype is a singleton in its sample. This rearrangement joins TRBV4-1 to TRBJ2-6; D gene uncertain. The V end lost 4 bases, the J end lost 3 bases, and 19 bases lay between the germline ends. CDR3 length equals 18 residues. Germline lookup yields CDR1 MGHRA and CDR2 YSYEKL. CDR3 sequence: CASSRRRPGSLGANVLTF. In DNA form, the CDR3 reads TGCGCCAGCAGCCGTAGAAGACCCGGCTCTCTTGGGGCCAACGTCCTGACTTTC.

This clonotype was recorded at least ten times. The chain has TRBV28 and TRBJ1-1; D is uncertain. This CDR3 contains 14 residues. V dropped 3 bases and J dropped 3 bases, with 11 bases sitting between them. Looked up from germline, CDR1 is MDHEN and CDR2 is SYDVKM. The CDR3 DNA reads TGTGCCAGCAGTTTCCCCCCGGGGTACACTGAAGCTTTCTTT. This translates into CASSFPPGYTEAFF.

V and J are TRBV10-3 and TRBJ1-2; TRBD1 is a possible D gene (6 bases). The CDR3 has 12 residues. Germline V CDR1 and CDR2: ENHRY, SYGVKD. V lost 8 bases, J lost 4 bases, and 11 bases lay in between. Here the CDR3 DNA reads TGTGCCATCGGACAGCAGCCCTATGGCTACACCTTC. This encodes CAIGQQPYGYTF.

This clonotype was counted at least ten times. The chain recombines TRBV6-2 or TRBV6-3 with TRBJ2-7; 7 bases match TRBD2. The CDR3 loop spans 15 amino acids. Looked up from germline, CDR1 is MNHEY and CDR2 is SVGEGT. After removal of 4 bases from V and 2 bases from J, the junction contained 8 bases not matched to a gene. The CDR3 is CASSFVQAGTYEQYF. CDR3 DNA sequence: TGTGCCAGCAGTTTCGTCCAAGCGGGAACCTACGAGCAGTACTTC.

The rearrangement joins TRBV6-1 to TRBJ2-7; D gene unclear. The CDR3 sequence is 13 residues long. V lost 6 bases and J 5 bases, leaving 14 bases between the germline ends. Germline assignment: CDR1 MNHNS and CDR2 SASEGT. The CDR3 spells CASRAPSLHEQYF. The CDR3 nucleotides are TGTGCCAGCAGAGCCCCTAGTTTACACGAGCAGTACTTC.

This clonotype has a count of ten or more. The V gene is TRBV12-3 or TRBV12-4, the J gene TRBJ1-3; 10 bases map to TRBD1. V lost 5 bases and J lost 0; bases outside the gene matches: 4. The CDR3 is 16 residues long. DNA for the CDR3: TGTGCCAGCAGTCGACAGGGGGCTCTCTCTGGAAACACCATATATTTT. Its protein product is CASSRQGALSGNTIYF.

This clonotype was recorded many times. The chain has TRBV13 and TRBJ2-5; D possibly uses TRBD1 or TRBD2 (6 bases each). Deletions cut 4 bases from V and 1 base from J, with 10 bases between. This CDR3 comprises 14 residues. Germline V CDR1 and CDR2: PRHDT, FYEKMQ (reference sequence). The CDR3 sequence: CASSSGAFQETQYF. CDR3 DNA: TGTGCCAGCAGCTCGGGGGCCTTCCAAGAGACCCAGTACTTC.

This clonotype was seen a handful of times. This chain uses TRBV7-9 with TRBJ1-6, with 7 bases matching TRBD1. CDR1 SEHNR and CDR2 FQNEAQ come from the germline V gene (reference sequence). Losses at the gene ends were 2 bases for V and 5 bases for J; bases not matched to a gene: 6. The CDR3 totals 16 residues. In DNA form, the CDR3 reads TGTGCCAGCAGCTTAACTCTCGACAGGGATAATTCACCCCTCCACTTT. It specifies CASSLTLDRDNSPLHF.

In the case of this clonotype: A far larger clone is a single base away, which makes a read error likely. This chain links TRBV19 with TRBJ1-1; D is unclear. This CDR3 spans 11 amino acids. Between the trimmed V and J ends, which lost 4 bases and 4 bases, there was a span of 4 bases. The germline V gene has CDR1 LNHDA and CDR2 SQIVND (reference sequence). This CDR3 is CASSTSTEAFF. CDR3 DNA sequence: TGTGCCAGTAGTACTTCCACTGAAGCTTTCTTT.

This clonotype was recorded many times. This chain links TRBV11-2 with TRBJ2-7; 12 positions match TRBD1. CDR1 and CDR2 from the germline V gene are SGHAT and FQNNGV. The CDR3 extends over 15 amino acids. The ends lost 5 bases at V and 3 bases at J; junction bases unmatched: 5. Here the CDR3 DNA reads TGTGCCAGCAGCGGAGGGACAGGGGGCTTCTACGAGCAGTACTTC. Its protein product is CASSGGTGGFYEQYF.

This clonotype has ten or more counts. The CDR3, as DNA: TGTGCCAGCAGTCATAGACAGGGGAGGGGTGAAAAACTGTTTTTT. It encodes CASSHRQGRGEKLFF. The chain employs TRBV6-1 and TRBJ1-4; TRBD1 matches at 8 bases. Germline V lookup: CDR1 MNHNS, CDR2 SASEGT. With V trimmed by 5 bases and J by 7 bases, 9 bases remained unmatched. CDR3 size: 15 residues.

This clonotype was found many times. The chain carries TRBV7-8 and TRBJ2-7; possible D gene TRBD1, 6 bases. Trimming stripped 3 bases from V and 2 bases from J, with 14 bases between. The CDR3 loop spans 15 amino acids. Germline CDR1 SGHVS, CDR2 FQNEAQ. DNA for the CDR3: TGTGCCAGCAGCTTTAGCCGGGACATCCCCTACGAGCAGTACTTC. Translated, it gives CASSFSRDIPYEQYF.

The chain carries TRBV20-1 and TRBJ2-3; no clear D gene. V dropped 6 bases and J dropped 1 base, with 17 bases sitting between them. Germline CDR1 reads DFQATT; CDR2 reads SNEGSKA (reference sequence). The CDR3 runs 15 residues. The CDR3 sequence: CSASRPSGGTDTQYF. As DNA, the CDR3 is TGCAGTGCCAGCCGACCTTCTGGGGGCACAGATACGCAGTATTTT.

This clonotype was detected many times. The rearrangement joins TRBV6-1 to TRBJ1-2; D may be TRBD1 (5 bases). Germline CDR1 MNHNS, CDR2 SASEGT. With 6 bases removed from V and 3 bases from J, the gap between germline ends came to 11 bases. The CDR3 has 13 residues. The CDR3 region has the DNA TGTGCCAGCAGCATGACGACAGACTATGGCTACACCTTC. It codes for CASSMTTDYGYTF.

This clonotype was detected many times. The rearrangement links TRBV2 to TRBJ2-1, with TRBD2 matching 9 bases. V shed 7 bases, J shed 5 bases, and the junction held 9 bases outside the gene matches. CDR1 SNHLY and CDR2 FYNNEI come from the germline V gene. The CDR3 is made up of 15 amino acids. CDR3 DNA sequence: TGTGCCAGCATCTCCCGGGCGGGAGGGGACAATGAGCAGTTCTTC. Protein product: CASISRAGGDNEQFF.

The chain links TRBV7-8 to TRBJ2-1; 12 bases are shared with TRBD1. This CDR3 spans 17 amino acids. With 1 base clipped from V and 7 bases from J, the junction kept 8 bases outside the gene matches. Germline CDR1 and CDR2: SGHVS and FQNEAQ. DNA for the CDR3: TGTGCCAGCAGCTTAGGAGGGGGACAGGGGGCTAAAAATGAGCAGTTCTTC. As protein: CASSLGGGQGAKNEQFF.

This clonotype was seen many times. The chain links TRBV12-3 or TRBV12-4 to TRBJ2-1, with a tentative D call TRBD2 (6 bases). The CDR3 is made up of 15 amino acids. The V and J ends lost 2 bases and 9 bases respectively, with 17 bases between them. The CDR3 here is CASSLRTGDLPEQFF. The CDR3 DNA reads as TGTGCCAGCAGTTTAAGGACGGGAGACCTTCCTGAGCAGTTCTTC.

This clonotype has ten or more counts. V is TRBV2 and J is TRBJ1-1, with 8 bases matching TRBD1. With 1 base clipped from V and 5 bases from J, the junction kept 6 bases outside the gene matches. Germline V gene lookup returns CDR1 SNHLY and CDR2 FYNNEI. The CDR3 loop spans 15 amino acids. CDR3 protein: CASSEGTGRVTEAFF. The CDR3 nucleotides read TGTGCCAGCAGTGAAGGGACAGGGCGGGTTACTGAAGCTTTCTTT.

This clonotype was seen repeatedly, ten times or more. The chain uses TRBV12-3 or TRBV12-4 and TRBJ1-1, with 7 bases fitting TRBD1. The CDR3 totals 14 residues. The junction had 11 bases not matched to a gene; V was cut back by 6 bases and J by 7 bases. The CDR3 DNA sequence: TGTGCCAGCAGAACTACTCGGGACAGCGATGAAGCTTTCTTT. Translated, it gives CASRTTRDSDEAFF.

This clonotype was found a few times. The J gene is TRBJ1-2, the V gene TRBV7-2, with a weak D call TRBD1 (6 bases). With 5 bases removed from V and 5 bases from J, the gap between germline ends came to 21 bases. Germline V gene sequence: CDR1 SGHTA, CDR2 FQGNSA. The CDR3 is 16 amino acids. The CDR3 DNA reads as TGTGCCAGCAGCCGAGGAGGGGGGGGCGCTCAATATGGCTACACCTTC. This encodes CASSRGGGGAQYGYTF.